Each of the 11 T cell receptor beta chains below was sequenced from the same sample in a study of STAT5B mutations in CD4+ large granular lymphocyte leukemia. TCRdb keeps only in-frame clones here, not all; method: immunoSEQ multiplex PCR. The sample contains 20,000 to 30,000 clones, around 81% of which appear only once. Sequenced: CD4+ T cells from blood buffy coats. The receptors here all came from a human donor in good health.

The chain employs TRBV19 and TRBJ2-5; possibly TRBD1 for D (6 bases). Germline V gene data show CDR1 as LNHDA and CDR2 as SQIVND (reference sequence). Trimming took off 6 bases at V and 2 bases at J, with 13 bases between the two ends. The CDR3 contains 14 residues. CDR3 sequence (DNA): TGTGCCAGTAGCCTCCGGACAGATCAAGAGACCCAGTACTTC. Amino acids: CASSLRTDQETQYF.

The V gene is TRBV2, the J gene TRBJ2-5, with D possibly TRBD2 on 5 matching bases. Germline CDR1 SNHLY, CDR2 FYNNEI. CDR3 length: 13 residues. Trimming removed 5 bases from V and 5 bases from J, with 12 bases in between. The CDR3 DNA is TGTGCCAGCAGTCGGGGTGTTGGGGAGACCCAGTACTTC. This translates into CASSRGVGETQYF.

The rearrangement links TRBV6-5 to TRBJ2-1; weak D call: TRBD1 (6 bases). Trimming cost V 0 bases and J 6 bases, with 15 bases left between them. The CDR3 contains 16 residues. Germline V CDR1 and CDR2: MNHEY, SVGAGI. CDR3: CASSYSKDSWGNEQFF. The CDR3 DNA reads TGTGCCAGCAGTTACTCGAAGGACAGTTGGGGCAATGAGCAGTTCTTC.

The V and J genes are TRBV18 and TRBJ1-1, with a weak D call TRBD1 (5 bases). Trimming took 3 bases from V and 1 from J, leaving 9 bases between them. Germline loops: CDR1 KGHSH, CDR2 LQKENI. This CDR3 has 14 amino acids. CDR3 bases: TGTGCCAGCTCACCCCGCGGGACGAACACTGAAGCTTTCTTT. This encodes CASSPRGTNTEAFF.

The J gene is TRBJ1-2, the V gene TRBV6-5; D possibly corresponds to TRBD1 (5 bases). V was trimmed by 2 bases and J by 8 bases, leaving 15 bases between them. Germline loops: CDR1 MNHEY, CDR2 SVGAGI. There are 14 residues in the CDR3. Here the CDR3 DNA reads TGTGCCAGCAGTTACCACGGACAAGCGGCCGGCTACACCTTC. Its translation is CASSYHGQAAGYTF.

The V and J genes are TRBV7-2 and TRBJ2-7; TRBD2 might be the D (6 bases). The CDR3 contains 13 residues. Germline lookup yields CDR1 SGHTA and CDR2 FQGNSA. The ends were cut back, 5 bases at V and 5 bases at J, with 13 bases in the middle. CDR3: CASSLRTINEQYF. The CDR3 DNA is TGTGCCAGCAGCCTCCGGACTATTAACGAGCAGTACTTC.

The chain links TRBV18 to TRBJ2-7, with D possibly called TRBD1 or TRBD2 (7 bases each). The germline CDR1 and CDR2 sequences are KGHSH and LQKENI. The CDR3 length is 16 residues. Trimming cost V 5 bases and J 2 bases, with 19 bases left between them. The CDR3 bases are TGTGCCAGCTCAAATCAGGGGGGGGGACTTACCTACGAGCAGTACTTC. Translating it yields CASSNQGGGLTYEQYF.

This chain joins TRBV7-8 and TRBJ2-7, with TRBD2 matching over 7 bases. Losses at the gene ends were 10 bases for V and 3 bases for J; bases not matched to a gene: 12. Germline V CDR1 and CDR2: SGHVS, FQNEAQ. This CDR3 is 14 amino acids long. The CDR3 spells CAIPVGGSLYEQYF. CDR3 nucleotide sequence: TGTGCCATCCCCGTGGGGGGGAGTCTCTACGAGCAGTACTTC. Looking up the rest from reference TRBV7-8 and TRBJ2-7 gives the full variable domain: GAGVSQSPRYKVAKRGQDVALRCDPISGHVSLFWYQQALGQGPEFLTYFQNEAQLDKSGLPSDRFFAERPEGSVSTLKIQRTQQEDSAVYLCAIPVGGSLYEQYFGPGTRLTVT.

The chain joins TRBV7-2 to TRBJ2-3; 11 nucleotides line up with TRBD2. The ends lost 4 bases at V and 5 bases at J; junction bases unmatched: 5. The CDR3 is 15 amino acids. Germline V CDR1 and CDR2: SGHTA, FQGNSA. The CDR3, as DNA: TGTGCCAGCAGCTCTAGCGGGGGGCGAATAGATACGCAGTATTTT. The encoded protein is CASSSSGGRIDTQYF.

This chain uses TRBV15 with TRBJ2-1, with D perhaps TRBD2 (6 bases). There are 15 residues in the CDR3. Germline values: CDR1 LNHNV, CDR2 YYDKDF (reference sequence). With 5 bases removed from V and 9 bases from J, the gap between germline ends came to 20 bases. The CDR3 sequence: CATSGGSGGRGEQFF. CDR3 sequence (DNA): TGTGCCACCAGCGGGGGGAGTGGGGGTCGAGGTGAGCAGTTCTTC.

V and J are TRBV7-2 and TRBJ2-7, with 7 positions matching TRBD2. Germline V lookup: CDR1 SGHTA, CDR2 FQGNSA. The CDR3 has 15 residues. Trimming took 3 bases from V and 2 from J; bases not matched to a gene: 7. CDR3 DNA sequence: TGTGCCAGCAGCTTTATGCGGGAGTCAGCCTACGAGCAGTACTTC. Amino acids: CASSFMRESAYEQYF.